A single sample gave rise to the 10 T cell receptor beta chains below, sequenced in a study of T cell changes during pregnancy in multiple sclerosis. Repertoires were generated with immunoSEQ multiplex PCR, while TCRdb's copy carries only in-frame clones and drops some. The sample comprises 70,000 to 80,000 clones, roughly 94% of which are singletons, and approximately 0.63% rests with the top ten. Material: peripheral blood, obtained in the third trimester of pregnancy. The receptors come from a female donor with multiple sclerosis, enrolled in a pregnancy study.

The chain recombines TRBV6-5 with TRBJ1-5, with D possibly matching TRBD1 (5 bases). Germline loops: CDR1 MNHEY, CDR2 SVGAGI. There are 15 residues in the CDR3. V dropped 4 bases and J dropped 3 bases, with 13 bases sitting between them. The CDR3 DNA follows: TGTGCCAGCAGTTCTGGCAGGGCTTACAATCAGCCCCAGCATTTT. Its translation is CASSSGRAYNQPQHF.

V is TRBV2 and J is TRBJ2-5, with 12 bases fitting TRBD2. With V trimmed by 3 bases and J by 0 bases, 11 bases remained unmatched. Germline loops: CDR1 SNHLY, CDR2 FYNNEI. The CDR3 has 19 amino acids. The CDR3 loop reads CASSDGRLAGESYQETQYF. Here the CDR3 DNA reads TGTGCCAGCAGTGACGGGCGACTAGCGGGGGAGTCGTACCAAGAGACCCAGTACTTC. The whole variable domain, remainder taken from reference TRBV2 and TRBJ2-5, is EPEVTQTPSHQVTQMGQEVILRCVPISNHLYFYWYRQILGQKVEFLVSFYNNEISEKSEIFDDQFSVERPDGSNFTLKIRSTKLEDSAMYFCASSDGRLAGESYQETQYFGPGTRLLVL.

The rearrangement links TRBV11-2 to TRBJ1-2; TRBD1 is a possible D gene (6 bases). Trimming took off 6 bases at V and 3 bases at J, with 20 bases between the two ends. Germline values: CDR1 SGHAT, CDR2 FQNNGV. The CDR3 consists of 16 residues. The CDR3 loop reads CASRSFRDTRHYGYTF. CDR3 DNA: TGTGCCAGCAGGTCCTTTCGGGACACCCGCCACTATGGCTACACCTTC.

In DNA form, the CDR3 reads TGCGCCAGCAGCCCCGCAGGGACATATAATTCACCCCTCCACTTT. Its translation: CASSPAGTYNSPLHF. V and J are TRBV4-3 and TRBJ1-6, with D perhaps matching TRBD1 (6 bases). This CDR3 contains 15 residues. V lost 4 bases to trimming and J lost 4 bases, with 11 bases between them. Germline V gives CDR1 LGHNA, CDR2 YSLEER.

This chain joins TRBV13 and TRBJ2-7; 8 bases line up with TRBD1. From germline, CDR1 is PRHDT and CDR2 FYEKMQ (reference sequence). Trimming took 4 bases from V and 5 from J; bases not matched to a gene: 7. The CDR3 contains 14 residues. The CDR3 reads CASSSGTGNDEQYF. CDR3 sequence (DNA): TGTGCCAGCAGCTCTGGGACAGGTAACGACGAGCAGTACTTC.

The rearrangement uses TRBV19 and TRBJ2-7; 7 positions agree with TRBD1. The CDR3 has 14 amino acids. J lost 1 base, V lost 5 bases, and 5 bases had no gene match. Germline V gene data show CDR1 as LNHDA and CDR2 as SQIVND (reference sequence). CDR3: CASSAPDRSYEQYF. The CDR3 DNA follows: TGTGCCAGTAGTGCCCCGGACAGGTCCTACGAGCAGTACTTC.

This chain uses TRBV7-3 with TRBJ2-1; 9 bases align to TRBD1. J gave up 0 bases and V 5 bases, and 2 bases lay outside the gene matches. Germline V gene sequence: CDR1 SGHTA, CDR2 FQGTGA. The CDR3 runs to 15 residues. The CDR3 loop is CASSLDRGSYNEQFF. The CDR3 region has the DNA TGTGCCAGCAGCCTGGACAGGGGCTCCTACAATGAGCAGTTCTTC.

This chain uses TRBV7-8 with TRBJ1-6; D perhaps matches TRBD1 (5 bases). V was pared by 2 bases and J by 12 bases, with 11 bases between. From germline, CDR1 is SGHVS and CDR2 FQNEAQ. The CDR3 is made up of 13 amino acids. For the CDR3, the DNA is TGTGCCAGCAGCTTACTGGGGGGGGGACCCCTCCACTTT. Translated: CASSLLGGGPLHF.

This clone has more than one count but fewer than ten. CDR3 in DNA: TGCGCCAGCAGCCAAGTTGGGACAGCGGACTATGGCTACACCTTC. Encoded protein: CASSQVGTADYGYTF. V is TRBV4-3 and J is TRBJ1-2, with TRBD1 matching over 7 bases. Germline V gene sequence: CDR1 LGHNA, CDR2 YSLEER. Unmatched junction bases numbered 5, after V lost 1 base and J lost 3 bases. The CDR3 loop spans 15 amino acids.

CDR3: CAISETGGQETQYF. As DNA, the CDR3 is TGTGCCATCAGTGAAACAGGGGGACAAGAGACCCAGTACTTC. V and J are TRBV10-3 and TRBJ2-5, with TRBD1 matching over 8 bases. The germline V gene has CDR1 ENHRY and CDR2 SYGVKD. Losses at the gene ends were 3 bases for V and 2 bases for J; bases not matched to a gene: 2. The CDR3 is 14 amino acids.